This T cell receptor (beta chain) was observed in a study of post-analysis software for immune sequencing data. The overall study: Courses of disease covered relapsing-remitting, secondary progressive and progressive-relapsing multiple sclerosis. Study-level points and caveats: Five or six TRBV segments appeared more often in patients than in controls, and TRBV5-6, TRBV5-1 and TRBV20-1 were among these. Among multiple sclerosis patients, normalized Chao1 diversity was significantly below that of controls.

This clonotype has just one count. Its cognate antigen is unknown. Incorporated into the TCR beta cDNA libraries were unique molecular identifiers, which served to reduce PCR and sequencing biases. In TCRdb, the PCR reads were re-called with MiXCR into one record per CDR3 protein. This sample has hundreds of thousands of distinct CDR3 sequences, with about 57% found just once. This CDR3 comprises 15 residues. CDR1 and CDR2 (germline): MNHEY, SVGAGI. V lost 2 bases, J lost 8 bases, and 10 bases stayed unmatched. This receptor was taken from a girl aged 10-17 years with multiple sclerosis. Sequences were obtained from blood. J is TRBJ1-2 and V is TRBV6-5; 8 nucleotides agree with TRBD1. This CDR3 is CASSYGTGRSRGYTF. CDR3 coding DNA: TGTGCCAGCAGTTACGGGACAGGCAGATCTCGCGGCTACACCTTC.